The 29 T cell receptor beta chains presented below share a single source sample, sequenced in a study of cytomegalovirus exposure and HLA in healthy donors. This table comes from immunoSEQ multiplex PCR, and its TCRdb copy is limited to in-frame clones, with some not included. The data hold a few hundred thousand clones, with 90% observed a single time. Sequencing was carried out using PBMCs. The receptors were gathered from a woman younger than 45 in good health and CMV-seronegative.

The genes are TRBV28 and TRBJ2-1, with 12 bases matching TRBD1. V gave up 6 bases and J gave up 4 bases; unmatched junction bases: 7. The CDR3 is 16 residues long. CDR1 and CDR2 (germline): MDHEN, SYDVKM. The CDR3 loop reads CASRNRDRGQYNEQFF. CDR3 nucleotides: TGTGCCAGCAGGAACCGGGACAGGGGGCAATACAATGAGCAGTTCTTC.

The gene calls are TRBV5-6 and TRBJ2-7; 8 bases align to TRBD1. This CDR3 is 15 amino acids long. Trimming cost V 3 bases and J 0 bases; bases outside gene matches: 5. The germline CDR1 and CDR2 sequences are SGHDT and YYEEEE. CDR3 sequence (DNA): TGTGCCAGCAGCTCCGACAGGGGCAACTCCTACGAGCAGTACTTC. Amino acids: CASSSDRGNSYEQYF.

The gene calls are TRBV27 and TRBJ2-7, with no clear D. The V gene lost 10 bases and the J gene lost 0 bases, with 19 bases spanning the gap. CDR1 is MNHEY and CDR2 is SMNVEV in the germline V gene (reference sequence). The CDR3 spans 15 residues. The CDR3 region is CATSPWEPASYEQYF. In DNA form, the CDR3 reads TGTGCCACCTCTCCCTGGGAACCGGCCTCCTACGAGCAGTACTTC.

This clone has only a few counts. This rearrangement joins TRBV18 to TRBJ1-1; 8 bases line up with TRBD1. This CDR3 has 16 amino acids. From germline, CDR1 is KGHSH and CDR2 LQKENI. The junction had 3 bases not matched to a gene; V was cut back by 0 bases and J by 0 bases. As DNA, the CDR3 is TGTGCCAGCTCACCACCGTCAGGGGGCGTGAACACTGAAGCTTTCTTT. Protein: CASSPPSGGVNTEAFF.

The genes are TRBV4-1 and TRBJ2-3, with D unresolved. The germline gives CDR1 MGHRA, CDR2 YSYEKL. Trimming cost V 4 bases and J 6 bases, with 14 bases left between them. The CDR3 runs to 14 residues. CDR3 DNA sequence: TGCGCCAGCAGCCTAGTAGACTTGTCCGATACGCAGTATTTT. It yields the protein CASSLVDLSDTQYF.

This clone came up once. The V gene is TRBV18, the J gene TRBJ2-7, with 11 bases lining up with TRBD2. CDR1 KGHSH and CDR2 LQKENI come from the germline V gene. The length of the CDR3 is 17 residues. Germline trimming cut 6 bases from V and 5 bases from J; bases unmatched to any gene: 15. The chain's CDR3 is CASSHSGASGRMNEQYF. The DNA for the CDR3 is TGTGCCAGCTCGCACTCTGGAGCTAGCGGGAGGATGAACGAGCAGTACTTC. Variable domain in full (rest from reference TRBV18 and TRBJ2-7): NAGVMQNPRHLVRRRGQEARLRCSPMKGHSHVYWYRQLPEEGLKFMVYLQKENIIDESGMPKERFSAEFPKEGPSILRIQQVVRGDSAAYFCASSHSGASGRMNEQYFGPGTRLTVT.

This clone was seen only once. The J gene is TRBJ2-3, the V gene TRBV11-3; the D is unclear. V gave up 2 bases and J gave up 3 bases, with 12 bases separating them. The CDR3 loop spans 15 amino acids. CDR1 is SGHNT and CDR2 is YENEEA in the germline V gene. CDR3 bases: TGTGCCAGCAGCTTAAGAACGGGCAGTACAGATACGCAGTATTTT. Translating it yields CASSLRTGSTDTQYF.

The chain couples TRBV6-5 to TRBJ1-1, with unresolved D. Trimming took 3 bases from V and 4 from J, leaving 9 bases between them. Germline V gene lookup returns CDR1 MNHEY and CDR2 SVGAGI. The CDR3 extends over 13 amino acids. Written as DNA, the CDR3 is TGTGCCAGCAGTTATTCCGGTCCCACTGAAGCTTTCTTT. Translating gives CASSYSGPTEAFF.

The V and J genes are TRBV9 and TRBJ2-1, with 8 bases identical to TRBD2. Trimming took 3 bases from V and 0 from J; bases not matched to a gene: 8. Per the germline V gene, CDR1 is SGDLS and CDR2 is YYNGEE. The CDR3 consists of 17 residues. The CDR3 loop is CASSAPLAATSYNEQFF. CDR3 nucleotides: TGTGCCAGCAGCGCCCCACTAGCGGCGACCTCCTACAATGAGCAGTTCTTC. The whole variable domain, remainder taken from reference TRBV9 and TRBJ2-1, is DSGVTQTPKHLITATGQRVTLRCSPRSGDLSVYWYQQSLDQGLQFLIQYYNGEERAKGNILERFSAQQFPDLHSELNLSSLELGDSALYFCASSAPLAATSYNEQFFGPGTRLTVL.

The rearrangement uses TRBV5-1 and TRBJ2-3; 13 bases fit TRBD2. Trimming cost V 4 bases and J 3 bases; bases outside gene matches: 11. The CDR3 is 18 residues long. Germline-derived CDR1 and CDR2 are SGHRS and YFSETQ. CDR3 sequence (DNA): TGCGCCAGCAGCCAGGGACTAGCGGGACCCCGAGGGACAGATACGCAGTATTTT. Its translation: CASSQGLAGPRGTDTQYF. Full variable domain (remainder filled in from reference TRBV5-1 and TRBJ2-3): KAGVTQTPRYLIKTRGQQVTLSCSPISGHRSVSWYQQTPGQGLQFLFEYFSETQRNKGNFPGRFSGRQFSNSRSEMNVSTLELGDSALYLCASSQGLAGPRGTDTQYFGPGTRLTVL.

This clone was seen more than once but under ten times. This rearrangement joins TRBV4-1 to TRBJ2-7, with TRBD2 matching over 9 bases. Germline-derived CDR1 and CDR2 are MGHRA and YSYEKL. The J segment lost 5 bases and the V segment lost 3 bases, leaving 8 bases of the junction unmatched. This CDR3 contains 15 residues. This CDR3 is CASSQWLAGLNEQYF. The CDR3 DNA reads TGCGCCAGCAGCCAGTGGCTAGCGGGACTCAACGAGCAGTACTTC.

The gene calls are TRBV4-1 and TRBJ2-6, with D tentatively TRBD1 (6 bases). This CDR3 has 17 amino acids. In germline, CDR1 is MGHRA, CDR2 YSYEKL. V lost 1 base and J lost 3, with 13 bases in between. The CDR3 sequence is CASSQGRAGVGANVLTF. Written as DNA, the CDR3 is TGCGCCAGCAGCCAAGGTAGGGCAGGGGTTGGGGCCAACGTCCTGACTTTC.

This sequence joins TRBV18 and TRBJ2-7, with 9 nucleotides matching TRBD1. Per the germline V gene, CDR1 is KGHSH and CDR2 is LQKENI. The CDR3 runs to 16 residues. J was trimmed by 2 bases and V by 5 bases; bases with no gene match: 10. CDR3 protein: CASSGDRGSQAYEQYF. The CDR3 region has the DNA TGTGCCAGCTCAGGAGACAGGGGGTCGCAAGCCTACGAGCAGTACTTC. The whole variable domain, filled in from reference TRBV18 and TRBJ2-7, reads NAGVMQNPRHLVRRRGQEARLRCSPMKGHSHVYWYRQLPEEGLKFMVYLQKENIIDESGMPKERFSAEFPKEGPSILRIQQVVRGDSAAYFCASSGDRGSQAYEQYFGPGTRLTVT.

The chain links TRBV5-1 to TRBJ2-7; D is unresolved. The CDR3 is 14 amino acids. V was shortened by 0 bases and J by 2 bases, with 9 bases between the two germline ends. Per germline, CDR1 SGHRS and CDR2 YFSETQ. CDR3 sequence reads: CASSLGGQAYEQYF. CDR3 DNA: TGCGCCAGCAGCTTGGGGGGTCAAGCCTACGAGCAGTACTTC.

The chain combines TRBV5-1 with TRBJ2-2, with D perhaps matching TRBD2 (6 bases). The CDR3 covers 16 residues. V was clipped by 4 bases and J by 8 bases, with 21 bases between them. Germline CDR1 is SGHRS and CDR2 is YFSETQ. The CDR3 region is CASSPTGDGFLGELFF. CDR3 DNA sequence: TGCGCCAGCAGCCCCACGGGAGATGGTTTCTTAGGGGAGCTGTTTTTT.

The chain recombines TRBV6-5 with TRBJ2-7, with unresolved D. V was clipped by 1 base and J by 5 bases, with 9 bases between them. Germline V lookup: CDR1 MNHEY, CDR2 SVGAGI. This CDR3 is built from 13 residues. CDR3 loop: CASSYLGWDEQYF. The CDR3 DNA follows: TGTGCCAGCAGTTACTTGGGTTGGGACGAGCAGTACTTC.

Notes on this clone: The sample has other DNA sequences that encode this CDR3 too. The gene calls are TRBV7-2 and TRBJ1-1; D call uncertain. V was trimmed by 3 bases and J by 0 bases, leaving 8 bases between them. This CDR3 has 14 residues. In germline, CDR1 is SGHTA, CDR2 FQGNSA. The CDR3 DNA reads as TGTGCCAGCAGCTTGGGAGGGATGAACACTGAAGCTTTCTTT. This sequence encodes CASSLGGMNTEAFF.

The CDR3 spells CASNTLPYSNQPQHF. The CDR3, as DNA: TGTGCCAGCAATACCCTTCCATATAGCAATCAGCCCCAGCATTTT. The rearrangement links TRBV28 to TRBJ1-5, with D hard to call. Germline V gene lookup returns CDR1 MDHEN and CDR2 SYDVKM. V shed 7 bases and J shed 0 bases, with 13 bases lying between them. This CDR3 is 15 amino acids long.

The V gene is TRBV5-1, the J gene TRBJ2-7; TRBD1 matches at 7 bases. Per the germline V gene, CDR1 is SGHRS and CDR2 is YFSETQ. V lost 7 bases to trimming and J lost 3 bases; unmatched junction nucleotides: 4. The CDR3 sequence is 12 residues long. In DNA form, the CDR3 reads TGCGCCAGCGGCGCAGGGGGCTACGAGCAGTACTTC. It specifies CASGAGGYEQYF.

This clone was seen a handful of times. The chain links TRBV7-8 to TRBJ2-3, with 11 bases matching TRBD2. CDR3 length: 15 amino acids. Germline V gene sequence: CDR1 SGHVS, CDR2 FQNEAQ. Trimming at V came to 5 bases and at J to 2 bases, leaving 3 bases not matched to a gene. The CDR3 region has the DNA TGTGCCAGCAGCCTGGGACTAGCGGCCACAGATACGCAGTATTTT. Amino acid sequence: CASSLGLAATDTQYF.

The J gene is TRBJ2-1, the V gene TRBV15; 9 bases are a match to TRBD2. The CDR3 contains 16 residues. V was clipped by 3 bases and J by 4 bases; unmatched bases: 7. Germline CDR1 and CDR2: LNHNV and YYDKDF (reference sequence). CDR3 in amino acids: CATSREGAGGYNEQFF. CDR3 nucleotide sequence: TGTGCCACCAGCAGGGAAGGGGCGGGAGGGTACAATGAGCAGTTCTTC.

This clone was seen once. The chain joins TRBV29-1 to TRBJ2-3, with 7 positions matching TRBD2. Germline V gene sequence: CDR1 SQVTM, CDR2 ANQGSEA. The CDR3 extends over 14 amino acids. V dropped 4 bases and J dropped 1; count of bases not matched to a gene: 5. Written as DNA, the CDR3 is TGCAGCGTTGGGGGGAGGGCCGGCACAGATACGCAGTATTTT. It encodes CSVGGRAGTDTQYF.

The gene calls are TRBV27 and TRBJ2-1; D unresolved. The CDR3 totals 13 residues. Trimming took off 1 base at V and 7 bases at J, with 8 bases between the two ends. Germline values: CDR1 MNHEY, CDR2 SMNVEV (reference sequence). CDR3 region: CASSLFIGNEQFF. CDR3 nucleotides: TGTGCCAGCAGTTTATTTATTGGAAATGAGCAGTTCTTC.

The rearrangement uses TRBV27 and TRBJ1-5; D is unresolved. Trimming removed 4 bases from V and 9 bases from J, with 1 base in between. The germline V gene has CDR1 MNHEY and CDR2 SMNVEV (reference sequence). The CDR3 runs to 9 residues. CDR3 protein: CASSWPQHF. The CDR3 coding sequence is TGTGCCAGCAGTTGGCCCCAGCATTTT.

The chain carries TRBV6-6 and TRBJ1-2; D is unresolved. The CDR3 extends over 15 amino acids. The germline V gene encodes CDR1 MNHNY and CDR2 SVGAGI (reference sequence). The V and J ends lost 7 bases and 0 bases respectively, with 15 bases between them. CDR3 sequence (DNA): TGTGCCAGCACCCTGTGGGCCGAGCCTAACTATGGCTACACCTTC. Protein sequence: CASTLWAEPNYGYTF.

The chain has TRBV5-1 and TRBJ1-1; the match to TRBD1 covers 7 bases. Unmatched junction bases numbered 6, after V lost 4 bases and J lost 0 bases. The CDR3 covers 15 residues. Germline assignment: CDR1 SGHRS and CDR2 YFSETQ. CDR3 coding DNA: TGCGCCAGCAGCCATAGACAGGGTATGAACACTGAAGCTTTCTTT. Protein sequence: CASSHRQGMNTEAFF.

V gene TRBV5-1 combines with J gene TRBJ2-3; TRBD2 matches at 8 bases. The length of the CDR3 is 16 residues. V lost 0 bases to trimming and J lost 1 base; unmatched junction nucleotides: 4. Germline values: CDR1 SGHRS, CDR2 YFSETQ. This CDR3 is CASSLATSGGTDTQYF. CDR3 in DNA: TGCGCCAGCAGCTTGGCCACTAGCGGAGGCACAGATACGCAGTATTTT.

This chain uses TRBV5-6 with TRBJ2-7; 8 bases fit TRBD2. The V segment lost 0 bases and the J segment 5 bases; nucleotides outside the gene matches: 4. The CDR3 has 14 amino acids. Per the germline V gene, CDR1 is SGHDT and CDR2 is YYEEEE. The CDR3 is CASSLGLASHEQYF. The CDR3 nucleotides read TGTGCCAGCAGCTTGGGACTAGCGTCCCACGAGCAGTACTTC.

The chain recombines TRBV7-8 with TRBJ2-7; D is unresolved. With 1 base removed from V and 1 base from J, the gap between germline ends came to 8 bases. Germline V CDR1 and CDR2: SGHVS, FQNEAQ. CDR3 length equals 14 residues. The CDR3 loop is CASSLGARSYEQYF. The CDR3, as DNA: TGTGCCAGCAGCTTAGGGGCCAGATCCTACGAGCAGTACTTC.